The rows below give T cell receptor beta chains drawn from one sample of a study of CD8+ T cells in alopecia areata. The repertoire was sequenced with immunoSEQ multiplex PCR; TCRdb's copy has only in-frame clones and lacks some. The sample consists of about 12,000 clones, approximately 61% of them appearing once. The sequencing input was skin. These TCRs come from a human donor with alopecia areata. The conserved cysteine and the conserved F or W are not part of the CDR3 here.

V gene	J gene	CDR3 protein
TRBV6-5	TRBJ2-7	ASRGQGTYEQY
TRBV28	TRBJ2-7	ASSPPSYEQY
TRBV7-9	TRBJ2-1	ASSTRGTGNNEQF
TRBV19	TRBJ2-2	ASGVSLGASNTGELF
TRBV28	TRBJ1-5	ASSLISNQPQH
TRBV28	TRBJ2-7	ASSFPPLWSGSYEQY
TRBV7-6	TRBJ2-7	ASSLLLTSGLYEQY
TRBV30	TRBJ1-2	AWSAQVGYGYT
TRBV19	TRBJ2-1	ASSIRSNEQF
TRBV5-1	TRBJ2-1	ASSLDGGSYNEQF